This TCR beta chain was observed in a study of cytomegalovirus exposure and HLA in healthy donors. Only in-frame clones appear in the TCRdb table, and some are missing; sequencing was by immunoSEQ multiplex PCR. The table has some 130,000 clones, approximately 80% seen once. The CDR3 sequence is 15 residues long. The ends were cut back, 4 bases at V and 2 bases at J, with 15 bases in the middle. Germline V gene lookup returns CDR1 SGHRS and CDR2 YFSETQ. General study points: In vitro experiments confirmed that a few CMV-associated chains were specific for CMV antigens.

A note on this clone: The antigen remains undetermined.

The TCR was taken from a man between 25 and 39 years old in good health and CMV-seropositive. What was sequenced was PBMCs. This rearrangement joins TRBV5-1 to TRBJ1-2; tentative D call: TRBD1 (6 bases). The CDR3 nucleotides read TGCGCCAGCAGCCCCCTTCAAACAGGGAACTATGGCTACACCTTC. It codes for CASSPLQTGNYGYTF.